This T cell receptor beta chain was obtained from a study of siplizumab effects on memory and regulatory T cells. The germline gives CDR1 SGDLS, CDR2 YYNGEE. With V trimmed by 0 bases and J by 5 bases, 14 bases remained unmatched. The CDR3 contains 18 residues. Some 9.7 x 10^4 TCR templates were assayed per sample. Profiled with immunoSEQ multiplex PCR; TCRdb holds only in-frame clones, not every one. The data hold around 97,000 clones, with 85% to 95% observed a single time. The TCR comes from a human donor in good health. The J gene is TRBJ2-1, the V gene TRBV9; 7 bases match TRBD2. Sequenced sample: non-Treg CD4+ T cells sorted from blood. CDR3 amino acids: CASSVGFSGRGLNNEQFF. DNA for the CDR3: TGTGCCAGCAGCGTAGGATTTAGCGGGCGAGGGCTGAACAATGAGCAGTTCTTC.